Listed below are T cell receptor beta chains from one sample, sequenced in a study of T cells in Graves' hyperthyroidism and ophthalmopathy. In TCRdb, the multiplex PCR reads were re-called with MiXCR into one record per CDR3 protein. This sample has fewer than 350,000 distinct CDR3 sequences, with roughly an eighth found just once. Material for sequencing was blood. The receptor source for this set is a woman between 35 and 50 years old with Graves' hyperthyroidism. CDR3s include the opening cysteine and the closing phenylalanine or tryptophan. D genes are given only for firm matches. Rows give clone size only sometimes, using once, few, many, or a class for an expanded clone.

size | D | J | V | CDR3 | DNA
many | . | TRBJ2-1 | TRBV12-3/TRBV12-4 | CASSSLAYNEQFF | TGTGCCAGCAGCTCCTTGGCATACAATGAGCAGTTCTTC
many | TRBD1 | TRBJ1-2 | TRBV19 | CASSISRTGPNYGYTF | TGTGCCAGTAGTATCTCCCGGACAGGACCTAACTATGGCTACACCTTC
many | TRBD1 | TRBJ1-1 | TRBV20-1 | CSSRGLVNTEAFF | TGCAGTTCTAGGGGGCTGGTGAACACTGAAGCTTTCTTT
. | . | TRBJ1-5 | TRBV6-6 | CASSYSGGINQPQHF | TGTGCCAGCAGTTACTCTGGCGGAATTAATCAGCCCCAGCATTTT
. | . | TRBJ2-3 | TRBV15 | CATSRTLVEDTQYF | TGTGCCACCAGCAGGACGCTAGTCGAAGATACGCAGTATTTT
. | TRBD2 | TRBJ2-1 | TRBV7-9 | CASSPRLAGASSYNEQFF | TGTGCCAGCAGCCCTAGACTAGCGGGGGCTAGCTCCTACAATGAGCAGTTCTTC
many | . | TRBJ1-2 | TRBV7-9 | CASSFTGTRSYTF | TGTGCCAGCAGCTTCACCGGGACAAGGAGCTACACCTTC
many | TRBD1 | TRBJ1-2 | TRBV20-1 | CSASRQGADGYTF | TGCAGTGCGAGTAGACAGGGGGCGGATGGCTACACCTTC
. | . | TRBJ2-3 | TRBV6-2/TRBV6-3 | CASSLGGTYDTQYF | TGTGCCAGCAGCCTTGGCGGGACGTACGATACGCAGTATTTT
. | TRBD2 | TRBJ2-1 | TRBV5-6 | CASTIWGGYNEQFF | TGTGCCAGCACGATTTGGGGGGGCTACAATGAGCAGTTCTTC
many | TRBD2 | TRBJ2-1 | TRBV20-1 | CSARRGGGGYNEQFF | TGCAGTGCTAGGCGTGGCGGGGGGGGGTACAATGAGCAGTTCTTC
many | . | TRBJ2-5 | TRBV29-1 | CSAGGTRETQYF | TGCAGCGCTGGCGGGACGAGAGAGACCCAGTACTTC
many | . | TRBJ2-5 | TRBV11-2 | CASSARETYQETQYF | TGTGCCAGCAGCGCCCGGGAAACCTACCAAGAGACCCAGTACTTC
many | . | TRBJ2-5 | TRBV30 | CACRRGSEETQYF | TGTGCCTGCCGGAGAGGCTCCGAGGAGACCCAGTACTTC
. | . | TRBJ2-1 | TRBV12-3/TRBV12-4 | CASRKVAGEQFF | TGTGCCAGCCGAAAGGTGGCAGGGGAGCAGTTCTTC
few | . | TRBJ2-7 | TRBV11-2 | CASSTRSQGRSYEQYF | TGTGCCAGCAGCACCCGGTCACAGGGCCGATCCTACGAGCAGTACTTC
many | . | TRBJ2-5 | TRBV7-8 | CASKWRPQETQYF | TGTGCCAGCAAATGGAGGCCTCAAGAGACCCAGTACTTC
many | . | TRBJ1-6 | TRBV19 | CAREGGSPLHF | TGTGCCAGAGAGGGGGGGTCACCCCTCCACTTT
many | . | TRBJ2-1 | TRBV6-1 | CASSYRPGVEQFF | TGTGCCAGCAGTTACCGCCCAGGGGTTGAGCAGTTCTTC
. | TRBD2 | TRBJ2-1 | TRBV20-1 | CSAPEGLAGGNEQFF | TGCAGTGCTCCCGAGGGACTAGCGGGAGGGAATGAGCAGTTCTTC
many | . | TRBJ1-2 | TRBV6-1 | CASSPLQILYGYTF | TGTGCCAGCAGCCCTTTACAGATTCTCTATGGCTACACCTTC
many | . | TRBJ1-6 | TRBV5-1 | CASSFGPGEDSPLHF | TGCGCCAGCAGCTTTGGACCAGGGGAGGATTCACCCCTCCACTTT
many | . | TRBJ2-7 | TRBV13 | CASSPWDGTYEQYF | TGTGCCAGCAGCCCCTGGGACGGAACCTACGAGCAGTACTTC
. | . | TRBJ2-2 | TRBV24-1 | CATRVGVTGELFF | TGTGCCACCAGGGTCGGGGTCACCGGGGAGCTGTTTTTT
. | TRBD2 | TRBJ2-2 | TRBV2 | CASRTTSRSNTGELFF | TGTGCCAGCAGAACGACTAGCCGATCGAACACCGGGGAGCTGTTTTTT
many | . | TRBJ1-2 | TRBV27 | CASSLRGGPYGYTF | TGTGCCAGCAGTTTGCGGGGAGGTCCCTATGGCTACACCTTC
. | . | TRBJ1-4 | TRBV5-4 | CASSFGTRNEKLFF | TGTGCCAGCAGCTTCGGGACACGTAATGAAAAACTGTTTTTT
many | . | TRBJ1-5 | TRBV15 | CATSTRGQPQHF | TGTGCCACCAGCACCAGGGGTCAGCCCCAGCATTTT
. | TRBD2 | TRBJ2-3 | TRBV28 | CASGGTSGRTDTQYF | TGTGCCAGCGGGGGTACTAGCGGGAGGACAGATACGCAGTATTTT
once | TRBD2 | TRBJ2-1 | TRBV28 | CASSSGRVNEQFF | TGTGCCAGCAGCTCCGGGAGGGTTAATGAGCAGTTCTTC
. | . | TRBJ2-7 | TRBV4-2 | CASSQDRLAYEQYF | TGTGCCAGCAGCCAAGATAGGCTAGCCTACGAGCAGTACTTC
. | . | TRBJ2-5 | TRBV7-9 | CASSLVLAETQYF | TGTGCCAGCAGCTTAGTCCTAGCCGAGACCCAGTACTTC
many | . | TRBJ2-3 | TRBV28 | CASGRSTDTQYF | TGTGCCAGCGGCAGGAGCACAGATACGCAGTATTTT
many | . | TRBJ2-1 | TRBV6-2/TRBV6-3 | CASSSPTSLPYNEQFF | TGTGCCAGCAGTTCTCCTACTAGTCTGCCCTACAATGAGCAGTTCTTC
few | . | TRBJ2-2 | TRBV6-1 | CASTREVRATGELFF | TGTGCCAGCACCAGAGAGGTCAGGGCCACCGGGGAGCTGTTTTTT
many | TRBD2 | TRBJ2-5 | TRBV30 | CAWSGGTSGREETQYF | TGTGCCTGGAGTGGCGGGACTAGCGGGAGGGAAGAGACCCAGTACTTC
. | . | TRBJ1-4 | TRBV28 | CASRTFRLSNEKLFF | TGTGCCAGCAGGACCTTTAGGTTGAGCAATGAAAAACTGTTTTTT
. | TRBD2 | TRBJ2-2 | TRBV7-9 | CASSLGLAGYTGELFF | TGTGCCAGCAGCTTAGGCCTAGCGGGGTACACCGGGGAGCTGTTTTTT
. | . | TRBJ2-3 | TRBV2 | CASRTAASSTDTQYF | TGTGCCAGCAGAACCGCGGCCTCTAGCACAGATACGCAGTATTTT
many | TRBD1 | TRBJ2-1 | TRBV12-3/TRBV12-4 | CASSPGDRGSNEQFF | TGTGCCAGCTCTCCCGGGGACAGGGGAAGCAATGAGCAGTTCTTC
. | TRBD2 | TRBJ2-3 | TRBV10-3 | CATSAIAGGNTDTQYF | TGTGCCACCAGTGCCATAGCGGGAGGCAACACAGATACGCAGTATTTT
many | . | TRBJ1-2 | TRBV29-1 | CSVGGTDGYTF | TGCAGCGTTGGAGGGACCGATGGCTACACCTTC
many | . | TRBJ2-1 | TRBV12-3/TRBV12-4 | CASRTGTRGNNEQFF | TGTGCCAGCAGAACCGGGACAAGGGGCAACAATGAGCAGTTCTTC
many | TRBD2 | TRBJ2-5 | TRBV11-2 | CASSPPGLAGEETQYF | TGTGCCAGCAGCCCCCCGGGACTAGCGGGGGAAGAGACCCAGTACTTC
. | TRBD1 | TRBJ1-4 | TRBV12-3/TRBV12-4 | CASSKPGQGDEKLFF | TGTGCCAGCAGCAAACCCGGACAGGGGGATGAAAAACTGTTTTTT
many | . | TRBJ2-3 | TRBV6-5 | CASSYRGLGARGTDTQYF | TGTGCCAGCAGTTACCGCGGACTCGGGGCCAGGGGCACAGATACGCAGTATTTT
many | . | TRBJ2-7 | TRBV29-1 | CSVEDVAKRYPYEQYF | TGCAGCGTTGAAGACGTGGCTAAGCGGTATCCCTACGAGCAGTACTTC
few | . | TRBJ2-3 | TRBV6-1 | CASSGGPTRLNTDTQYF | TGTGCCAGCAGTGGGGGTCCTACTAGATTAAACACAGATACGCAGTATTTT
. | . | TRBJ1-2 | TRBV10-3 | CAIRPGSLYGYTF | TGTGCCATCAGGCCGGGATCTCTTTATGGCTACACCTTC
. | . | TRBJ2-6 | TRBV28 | CASSPPRGANVLTF | TGTGCCAGCAGTCCCCCCCGAGGCGCCAACGTCCTGACTTTC
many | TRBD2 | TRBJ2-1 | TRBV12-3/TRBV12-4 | CASRGRENEQFF | TGTGCCAGCAGAGGGCGGGAGAATGAGCAGTTCTTC
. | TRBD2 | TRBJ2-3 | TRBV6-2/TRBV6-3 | CASGPRLAAVTQYF | TGTGCCAGCGGCCCGAGACTAGCGGCCGTTACGCAGTATTTT
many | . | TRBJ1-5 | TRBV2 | CASSEKGGNQPQHF | TGTGCCAGCAGTGAGAAGGGGGGGAATCAGCCCCAGCATTTT
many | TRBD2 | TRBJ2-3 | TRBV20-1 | CSAPIAGKDTQYF | TGCAGTGCCCCAATAGCGGGAAAGGATACGCAGTATTTT
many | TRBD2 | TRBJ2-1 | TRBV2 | CACRGLAGGQNEQFF | TGTGCCTGCCGAGGACTAGCGGGAGGGCAGAATGAGCAGTTCTTC
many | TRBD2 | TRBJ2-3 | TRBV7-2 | CASRPYGGRITDTQYF | TGTGCCAGCAGACCCTATGGCGGGAGGATCACAGATACGCAGTATTTT
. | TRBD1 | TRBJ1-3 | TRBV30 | CAWSTFRGLSGNTIYF | TGTGCCTGGAGTACGTTCAGGGGGCTATCTGGAAACACCATATATTTT
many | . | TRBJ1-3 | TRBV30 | CAWENNFSGNTIYF | TGTGCCTGGGAAAATAATTTCTCTGGAAACACCATATATTTT
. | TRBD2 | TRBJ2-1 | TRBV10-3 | CAISERGLAGVGEQFF | TGTGCCATCAGTGAGCGGGGACTAGCGGGAGTGGGTGAGCAGTTCTTC